This TCR beta chain was sequenced during a study of T cell responses to AZD1222 COVID-19 vaccine. General study points: Repertoire collection took place solely once the T cell response had peaked.

Clones were sequenced by immunoSEQ multiplex PCR, and TCRdb holds only the in-frame ones, with some missing. Of roughly 150,000 clones listed, 80% to 95% were seen once; the top ten hold about 1.6%. The V and J ends lost 6 bases and 4 bases, in that order; junction bases with no gene match: 6. Germline CDR1 reads KGHSH; CDR2 reads LQKENI. The CDR3 contains 14 residues. A remark on this clone: The antigen is undetermined.

The material was peripheral blood, obtained on day 0 of AZD1222 vaccination. The chain has TRBV18 and TRBJ1-5; 7 bases are a match to TRBD1. This TCR came from an adult in good health. The CDR3 protein is CASSGTDYNQPQHF. DNA of the CDR3: TGTGCCAGCTCGGGGACAGATTATAATCAGCCCCAGCATTTT.